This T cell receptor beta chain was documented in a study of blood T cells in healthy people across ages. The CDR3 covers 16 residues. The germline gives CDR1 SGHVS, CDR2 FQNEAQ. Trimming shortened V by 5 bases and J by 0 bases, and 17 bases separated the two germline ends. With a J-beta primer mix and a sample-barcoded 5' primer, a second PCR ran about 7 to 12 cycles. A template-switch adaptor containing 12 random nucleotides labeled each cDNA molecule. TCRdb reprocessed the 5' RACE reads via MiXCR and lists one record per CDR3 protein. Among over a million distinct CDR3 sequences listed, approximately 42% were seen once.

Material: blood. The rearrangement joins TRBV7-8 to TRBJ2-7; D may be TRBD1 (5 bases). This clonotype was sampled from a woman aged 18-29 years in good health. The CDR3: CASSHHGRTISYEQYF. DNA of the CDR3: TGTGCCAGCAGCCACCATGGAAGGACAATCTCCTACGAGCAGTACTTC. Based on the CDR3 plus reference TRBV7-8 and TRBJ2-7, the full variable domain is GAGVSQSPRYKVAKRGQDVALRCDPISGHVSLFWYQQALGQGPEFLTYFQNEAQLDKSGLPSDRFFAERPEGSVSTLKIQRTQQEDSAVYLCASSHHGRTISYEQYFGPGTRLTVT.